This TCR beta chain was recovered during a study of T cells after posttransplantation cyclophosphamide (dated by TCRdb to the mid-2010s). For the wider study: Using TRB sequencing, the study followed how the T cell repertoire rebuilt after myeloablative bone marrow transplantation with posttransplantation cyclophosphamide given as GVHD prophylaxis. In 3 patients, up to 3 additional blood samples taken between 2 and 5.2 years after transplant also underwent TRB sequencing, as did pretransplant blood from a handful of patients. Public TRB sequences were queried against a database of over 3,600 sequences associated with responses to pathogens, tumor antigens, self-antigens and alloantigens. Because TRA and TRB clonality correlated tightly in ten or so samples, later TCR analyses were limited to TRB. Blood from all 35 or so PTCy patients with 1-year posttransplant specimens was subjected to TRB sequencing. Samples from around 35 PTCy-treated patients and approximately 15 related bone marrow donors of those patients were subjected to antigen receptor sequencing.

On the day of marrow donation, related bone marrow donors gave peripheral blood samples. Peripheral blood and bone marrow mononuclear cells were isolated by Ficoll-Hypaque density centrifugation and were cryopreserved. This clone was detected ten times or more. What this receptor recognizes is not known. No base qualities exist here, and no much larger clone lies one base off it. Summary of the overall study and its limitations: The TRB repertoires of T cells infiltrating skin or GI tract showed only limited overlap with the TRB repertoires of T cells in blood. Across 45 patients, recipient CMV seropositivity and CMV reactivation were highly associated with TRB clonality; PTCy diversity was similar to CNI/methotrexate controls. Donor-recipient similarity was low at 1-2 months but increased during the first year, and donor CD8+ memory clones often dominated later blood repertoires.

Genomic DNA was used for TRB sequencing, which was performed with the immunoSEQ assay at survey resolution or with the hsTCRB kit. Per the source publication's procedure: The immunoSEQ software was used for initial read processing, and the LymphoSeq R package was used for repertoire analyses. Clonality was computed as 1 minus normalized Shannon entropy, and a Gini coefficient was also calculated for each TRB dataset. Phenotypes of unsorted samples were inferred by mapping TRB sequences from sorted subsets of the recipient or donor onto the same recipient's unsorted samples. What TCRdb holds here is the immuneACCESS table cut down to in-frame rearrangements. Part of the clones is not present; checked against another copy, under half of the missing clones reflect an unresolved V gene, and the others are unexplained. V, J and clone size are taken as reported in that table, and D and trimming were inferred from the DNA itself. The sample has 20,000 to 30,000 clones on record, with no singletons. About 1.5% of the sample lies in the top ten.

This sequence was found in a middle-aged man in good health, CMV-negative, and a related stem cell transplant donor. Sequencing was done on a sample of PBMCs.

CDR3 loop: CASSAGTSGGNTQYF. The sequence in DNA is TGTGCCAGCAGTGCCGGGACTAGCGGGGGAAATACGCAGTATTTT. The sequence is built from TRBV5-8 and TRBJ2-3; the junction holds 14 bases that match TRBD2. Clipping removes 5 bases from V and 7 bases from J, with 6 as the unmatched junction base count. The CDR3, cysteine through phenylalanine, is 15 amino acids long. Only CDR3 DNA is held: 45 bases, read in frame from base 1. As encoded in the germline V gene, CDR1 is SGHTS while CDR2 is YDEGEE.